The entry below gives a single T cell receptor beta chain sequence along with its context. The record originates from a study of cytomegalovirus exposure and HLA in healthy donors. PCR primers comprised 60 Vbeta and 13 Jbeta primers. Clones were sequenced by immunoSEQ multiplex PCR, and TCRdb holds only the in-frame ones, with some missing. The data contain around 150,000 clones, about three quarters of them seen just once; the ten biggest clones take up approximately 3%. The V gene lost 2 bases and the J gene lost 2 bases, with 2 bases spanning the gap. Germline assignment: CDR1 MNHNS and CDR2 SASEGT. CDR3 length equals 12 residues.

The sequence was collected from a woman aged 40 to 50 in good health and CMV-seronegative. The chain employs TRBV6-1 and TRBJ2-3; D remains ambiguous. What was sequenced was PBMCs. CDR3 region: CASSEYTDTQYF. The CDR3 DNA reads TGTGCCAGCAGTGAATACACAGATACGCAGTATTTT.